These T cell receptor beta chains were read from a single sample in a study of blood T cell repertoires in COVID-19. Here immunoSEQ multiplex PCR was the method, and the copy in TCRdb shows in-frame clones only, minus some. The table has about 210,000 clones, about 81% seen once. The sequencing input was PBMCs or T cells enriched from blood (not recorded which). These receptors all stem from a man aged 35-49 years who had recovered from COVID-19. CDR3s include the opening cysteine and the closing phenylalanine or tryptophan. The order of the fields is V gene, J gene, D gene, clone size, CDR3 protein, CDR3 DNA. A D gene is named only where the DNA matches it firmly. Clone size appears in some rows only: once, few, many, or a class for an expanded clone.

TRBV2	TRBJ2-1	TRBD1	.	CASSAWDRGVSYNEQFF	TGTGCCAGCAGTGCTTGGGACAGGGGAGTTTCCTACAATGAGCAGTTCTTC
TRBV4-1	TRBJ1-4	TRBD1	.	CASSRRRGLDEKLFF	TGCGCCAGCAGCCGCCGCAGGGGGCTTGATGAAAAACTGTTTTTT
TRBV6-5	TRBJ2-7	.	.	CASSYSTGNGHEQYF	TGTGCCAGCAGTTACTCGACCGGGAACGGCCACGAGCAGTACTTC
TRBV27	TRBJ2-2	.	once	CASSLGSNTGELFF	TGTGCCAGCAGTTTGGGCAGTAACACCGGGGAGCTGTTTTTT
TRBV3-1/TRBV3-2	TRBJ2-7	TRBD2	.	CASSQGDYSYEQYF	TGTGCCAGCAGCCAAGGGGACTATTCCTACGAGCAGTACTTC
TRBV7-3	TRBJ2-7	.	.	CASRRDLSYEQYF	TGTGCCAGCAGACGGGACTTGTCATACGAGCAGTACTTC
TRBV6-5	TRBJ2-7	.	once	CASGGFGGSYEQYF	TGTGCCAGCGGGGGATTCGGGGGCTCCTACGAGCAGTACTTC
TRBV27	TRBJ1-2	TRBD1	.	CASSRNPGQGSYGYTF	TGTGCCAGCAGCCGCAATCCGGGACAGGGGAGCTATGGCTACACCTTC
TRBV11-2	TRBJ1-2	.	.	CASSLAGHNYGYTF	TGTGCCAGCAGCTTAGCAGGACACAACTATGGCTACACCTTC
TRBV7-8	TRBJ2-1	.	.	CASSLGVTVGLEQFF	TGTGCCAGCAGCTTAGGGGTTACGGTTGGGCTTGAGCAGTTCTTC
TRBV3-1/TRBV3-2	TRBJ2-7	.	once	CASSQGNEQYF	TGTGCCAGCAGCCAAGGTAACGAGCAGTACTTC
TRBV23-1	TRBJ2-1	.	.	CASSSRGSFYNEQFF	TGCGCCAGCAGTTCGCGGGGATCTTTCTACAATGAGCAGTTCTTC
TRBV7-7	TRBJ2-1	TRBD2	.	CASSLGTSSYNEQFF	TGTGCCAGCAGCCTAGGGACTAGCTCCTACAATGAGCAGTTCTTC
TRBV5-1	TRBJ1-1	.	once	CASSLASKSTEAFF	TGCGCCAGCAGCTTAGCGTCTAAGAGTACTGAAGCTTTCTTT
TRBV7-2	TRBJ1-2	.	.	CASRPMTGGGYGYTF	TGTGCCAGCAGACCCATGACAGGAGGCGGCTATGGCTACACCTTC
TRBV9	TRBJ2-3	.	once	CASSVDVRNTQYF	TGTGCCAGCAGCGTAGACGTGAGGAATACGCAGTATTTT
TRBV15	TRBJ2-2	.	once	CATSRTTNRDNTGELFF	TGTGCCACCAGCAGAACCACTAACAGGGACAACACCGGGGAGCTGTTTTTT
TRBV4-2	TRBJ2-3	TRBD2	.	CASSHPGTSGSYSTDTQYF	TGTGCCAGCAGCCACCCAGGGACTAGCGGGAGTTATAGCACAGATACGCAGTATTTT
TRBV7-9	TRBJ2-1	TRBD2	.	CASSSDFAAGISYNEQFF	TGTGCCAGCAGCTCGGACTTTGCAGCGGGGATCTCCTACAATGAGCAGTTCTTC
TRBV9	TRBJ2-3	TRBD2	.	CASSVSGGGTQYF	TGTGCCAGCAGCGTTAGCGGGGGTGGCACGCAGTATTTT
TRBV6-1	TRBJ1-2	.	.	CASSENLRGSVYGYTF	TGTGCCAGCAGTGAAAATTTGAGAGGGTCGGTCTATGGCTACACCTTC
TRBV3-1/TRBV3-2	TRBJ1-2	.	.	CASSFIDRNNYGYTF	TGTGCCAGCAGCTTTATTGACAGGAACAACTATGGCTACACCTTC
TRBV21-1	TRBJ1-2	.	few	CASSKGPDRPGGYTF	TGTGCCAGCAGCAAAGGTCCGGACAGGCCCGGTGGCTACACCTTC
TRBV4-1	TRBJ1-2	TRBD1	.	CASSPSGGYGYTF	TGCGCCAGCAGCCCCTCAGGGGGCTATGGCTACACCTTC
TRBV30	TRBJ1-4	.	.	CAWSPEGRGYEKLFF	TGTGCCTGGAGTCCGGAAGGACGAGGGTATGAAAAACTGTTTTTT
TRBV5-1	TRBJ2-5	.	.	CASSLGFLQGQETQYF	TGCGCCAGCAGCTTGGGGTTCCTGCAGGGCCAAGAGACCCAGTACTTC
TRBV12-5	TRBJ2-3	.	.	CASGFSTETDTQYF	TGTGCTAGTGGTTTCTCGACAGAAACAGATACGCAGTATTTT
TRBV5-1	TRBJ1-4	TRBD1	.	CASSLGTGGEKLFF	TGCGCCAGCAGCCTTGGGACAGGGGGGGAAAAACTGTTTTTT
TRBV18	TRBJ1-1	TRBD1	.	CASSRTGGLNTEAFF	TGTGCCAGCTCACGGACAGGGGGACTTAACACTGAAGCTTTCTTT